This T cell receptor beta chain came from a study of early T cells in non-severe SARS-CoV-2 infection. At the level of the study: Chains were unpaired, as sequencing was done on bulk RNA from unsorted whole blood.

Researchers tagged individual cDNA molecules with unique molecular identifiers. TCRdb reprocessed the 5' RACE reads with MiXCR, giving one entry per CDR3 protein. The data show fewer than 85,000 distinct CDR3 sequences, roughly an eighth seen once. The trim removed 5 bases at V and 11 bases at J, leaving 14 bases unmatched. The germline V gene has CDR1 SEHNR and CDR2 FQNEAQ (reference sequence). The CDR3 has 15 amino acids. The chain links TRBV7-9 to TRBJ1-4, with 7 bases lining up with TRBD1. Material: whole blood. The receptor was derived from an adult who was a healthcare worker with PCR-confirmed SARS-CoV-2 infection or an uninfected control (not recorded which). CDR3 coding DNA: TGTGCCAGCAGCCCTACAGGGGTCGAGGGTCAGAAACTGTTTTTT. This sequence encodes CASSPTGVEGQKLFF.